The present TCR beta chain was sequenced within a study of identifying expanded T cells in peripheral blood. General study findings and limits: Differentially abundant clones: roughly 1.2 between replicates, around 17 at about two weeks, 19 to 20 at four. Across healthy donors, higher total template counts meant significantly greater roughly two-week count variance.

No infections or other immune events were documented during collection. The table lists this clone with a count of one. No antigen is known for it. TCRdb's table, derived via immunoSEQ multiplex PCR, lists solely in-frame clones and lacks some. Among about 78,000 clones listed, approximately 85% were seen once. The germline gives CDR1 MNHEY, CDR2 SVGAGI. The CDR3 loop spans 15 amino acids. V was pared by 0 bases and J by 2 bases, with 1 base of the junction left unmatched. The chain has TRBV6-5 and TRBJ2-5; 9 bases are a match to TRBD2. This clonotype was sampled from a person aged 18-70 years in good health. Specimen: blood. CDR3 loop: CASSYSAGGQETQYF. The CDR3 coding sequence is TGTGCCAGCAGTTACTCGGCGGGAGGGCAAGAGACCCAGTACTTC.